The 19 T cell receptor beta chains below were found in one sample sequenced in a study of monozygotic twins with inflammatory bowel disease. From the 5' RACE reads, TCRdb lists one entry per CDR3 protein and no DNA. This table holds approximately 400,000 distinct CDR3 sequences. The sample was blood. The source is a human donor with ulcerative colitis or Crohn's disease, or a healthy co-twin of an affected twin (not recorded which).

The genes are TRBV29-1 and TRBJ2-7; TCRdb's D gene call, TRBD2, goes unchecked for lack of DNA. There are 14 residues in the CDR3. In germline, CDR1 is SQVTM, CDR2 ANQGSEA. This CDR3 is CSVGLLATVYEQYF.

The CDR3 reads CASRRDTNYGYTF. The rearrangement joins TRBV19 to TRBJ1-2; there is no DNA to check the TCRdb D call of TRBD1. Germline assignment: CDR1 LNHDA and CDR2 SQIVND (reference sequence). The CDR3 is 13 amino acids.

The rearrangement links TRBV2 to TRBJ2-4. Germline CDR1 SNHLY, CDR2 FYNNEI. The CDR3 contains 13 residues. This CDR3 reads CASSADSKGIQYF.

The J gene is TRBJ2-7, the V gene TRBV7-6; the D call of TRBD1 rests on TCRdb alone, since no DNA is present to check it. The CDR3 extends over 19 amino acids. Germline CDR1 and CDR2: SGHVS and FNYEAQ. The CDR3 sequence is CASSLLGGIAEGVSYEQYF.

The chain carries TRBV7-8 and TRBJ2-1; absent DNA, TCRdb's TRBD1 call cannot be checked. Germline lookup yields CDR1 SGHVS and CDR2 FQNEAQ. The CDR3 extends over 15 amino acids. CDR3: CASSLDQGGRNEQFF.

The rearrangement links TRBV7-2 to TRBJ2-7; TCRdb proposes TRBD1, but this gene call is untestable without DNA. This CDR3 comprises 16 residues. Germline V gives CDR1 SGHTA, CDR2 FQGNSA. The CDR3 sequence: CASSSGARTGGYEQYF. The full variable domain, with the rest looked up from reference TRBV7-2 and TRBJ2-7, is GAGVSQSPSNKVTEKGKDVELRCDPISGHTALYWYRQSLGQGLEFLIYFQGNSAPDKSGLPSDRFSAERTGGSVSTLTIQRTQQEDSAVYLCASSSGARTGGYEQYFGPGTRLTVT.

The chain joins TRBV20-1 to TRBJ2-6. The CDR3 contains 14 residues. The V gene's germline CDR1 is DFQATT and CDR2 SNEGSKA (reference sequence). The CDR3: CSARSGSGANVLTF.

The CDR3 protein is CASSPWTGESYTF. The J gene is TRBJ1-2, the V gene TRBV18. The CDR3 has 13 amino acids. The germline CDR1 and CDR2 sequences are KGHSH and LQKENI.

The V call is TRBV29-1, the J call TRBJ1-3; TCRdb picks TRBD1, but there is no DNA to check that call. This CDR3 region has 13 residues. The germline gives CDR1 SQVTM, CDR2 ANQGSEA. CDR3 in amino acids: CSARGASGNTIYF. Drawing the rest from reference TRBV29-1 and TRBJ1-3, the complete variable domain is SAVISQKPSRDICQRGTSLTIQCQVDSQVTMMFWYRQQPGQSLTLIATANQGSEATYESGFVIDKFPISRPNLTFSTLTVSNMSPEDSSIYLCSARGASGNTIYFGEGSWLTVV.

The J gene is TRBJ2-5, the V gene TRBV29-1; TCRdb indicates TRBD2, and absent DNA this call remains unverified. This CDR3 is built from 12 residues. Germline values: CDR1 SQVTM, CDR2 ANQGSEA. CDR3: CSVEEGPGTQYF.

V usage is TRBV5-1 and J usage is TRBJ1-2; TCRdb's D call of TRBD1 is untestable without DNA. The CDR3 sequence is 16 residues long. Germline CDR1 reads SGHRS; CDR2 reads YFSETQ. CDR3 sequence reads: CASSRDRDTANYGYTF.

This chain links TRBV5-1 with TRBJ2-3; checking the TCRdb D call of TRBD2 is not possible without DNA. The CDR3 is made up of 15 amino acids. From germline, CDR1 is SGHRS and CDR2 YFSETQ. This CDR3 reads CASTRTSGDTDTQYF.

The chain links TRBV30 to TRBJ1-1; TCRdb returns TRBD1, unconfirmable since there is no DNA. The CDR3 length is 14 residues. In germline, CDR1 is GTSNPN, CDR2 SVGIG (reference sequence). The chain's CDR3 is CAWSDRGLNTEAFF.

The gene calls are TRBV27 and TRBJ2-7; checking the TCRdb D call of TRBD2 is not possible without DNA. The germline gives CDR1 MNHEY, CDR2 SMNVEV (reference sequence). CDR3 length: 15 amino acids. CDR3 in amino acids: CASSGSSVLTYEQYF.

V usage is TRBV21-1 and J usage is TRBJ2-1; TCRdb's D gene call, TRBD1, goes unchecked for lack of DNA. TRBV21-1 is termed a pseudogene. This CDR3 has 12 amino acids. The CDR3 loop reads CASSFQGVAQFF.

The chain combines TRBV7-2 with TRBJ1-1; checking the TCRdb D call of TRBD1 is not possible without DNA. This CDR3 has 15 amino acids. Germline V gene sequence: CDR1 SGHTA, CDR2 FQGNSA. The CDR3 sequence: CASRPRQGANTEAFF.

The V gene is TRBV14, the J gene TRBJ2-7; TCRdb calls TRBD2, which cannot be checked without DNA. The germline V gene encodes CDR1 SGHDN and CDR2 FVKESK. This CDR3 is 14 amino acids long. Here the CDR3 reads CASSQGGAPYEQYF.

The J gene is TRBJ2-2, the V gene TRBV10-3; TCRdb picks TRBD1, but there is no DNA to check that call. Germline CDR1 reads ENHRY; CDR2 reads SYGVKD. CDR3 length equals 14 residues. CDR3 loop: CAISDPQGPGELFF.

This sequence joins TRBV29-1 and TRBJ1-2. Germline values: CDR1 SQVTM, CDR2 ANQGSEA. This CDR3 contains 13 residues. The CDR3 sequence is CSAPLESFYGYTF.